The T cell receptor (beta chain) under discussion was sequenced for a study of OX40 agonist ivuxolimab in advanced cancers. Generated by immunoSEQ multiplex PCR, the TCRdb table keeps only in-frame clones and is missing some. The sample includes some 72,000 clones, roughly 90% of them seen just once. The receptor was derived from an adult with an advanced solid tumor such as melanoma, head and neck, liver or kidney cancer. The sample here was CD4+ or CD8+ T cells sorted from blood, taken in a trial of the OX40 agonist ivuxolimab.

The CDR3 DNA reads as TGTGCCAGCAGCCCGAACTACAGTCCTGATACGCAGTATTTT. This sequence encodes CASSPNYSPDTQYF. The rearrangement joins TRBV7-6 to TRBJ2-3; D gene ambiguous. Germline V gene data show CDR1 as SGHVS and CDR2 as FNYEAQ. The CDR3 runs to 14 residues. Between the trimmed V and J ends, which lost 5 bases and 6 bases, there was a span of 15 bases.